The entry below describes one T cell receptor beta chain. Its antigen specificity is not known. There are no base qualities to consult, and no much larger clone falls within one base. The data originate from a study of cytomegalovirus exposure and HLA in healthy donors (dated by TCRdb to 2016 to 2017). At the level of the whole study: An earlier analysis of roughly 610 of the donors reported 276 Gb of sequence data and 117 million unique TCR beta sequences obtained from about 170 million T cells. Roughly 5 DR-DQ haplotypes were treated as single units for association and clustering because of strong linkage in the cohort. A later genetic analysis used genome-wide SNP genotypes for about three fifths of the roughly 700 donors, treating that subset as a discovery cohort. Donor age, sex, ethnicity and CMV serostatus were collected together with the repertoire data. All discovery cohort repertoires had been generated using a single sequencing platform. To study patterns of TCR occurrence, a later analysis re-analyzed previously published TCR beta repertoires from under 750 donors and added high-resolution HLA genotyping. To predict cytomegalovirus infection status, the study combined high-throughput TCR immunosequencing, statistical association of individual TCRs with disease status, and machine learning. Rather than drawing on any new phenotypic data, the later analysis identified candidate immune exposures from TCR beta sequences and the way those sequences occurred across donors. Both class I and class II loci were covered by HLA typing, at four-digit resolution. The study aimed to test whether cataloging public T cell receptors could reveal signatures of past pathogen exposure. The T cell repertoires of some 670 subjects were profiled by immunosequencing and related to cytomegalovirus serostatus. Among approximately 370 genotyped donors of the cohort, an average of around 250,000 unique TCR beta nucleotide sequences was sequenced per donor, of which 15% to 20% were non-productive. In addition to the first cohort of approximately 670 subjects, a separate validation cohort of 130 or so different subjects was used. Of the 300 to 500 genotyped donors, 75% to 85% were placed in the genetic ancestry cluster associated with self-reported Caucasian donors. Typing coverage differed by locus: A, B, C, DRB1 and DQB1 were typed in about 620-630 donors, DQA1 in about 550, DPA1 in 600 to 610, and DPB1 in 472. An early release covering about 600 HLA-typed donors comprised roughly 300 gigabases of sequencing data and around 80 million unique TCR sequences. In an earlier analysis of 550 to 700 of the donors, high-throughput TCR beta sequencing was used to judge whether each TCR beta V gene segment behaved as functional or pseudogenic. The investigation overall reported the following: When HLA alleles, especially DR and DQ, strongly co-occurred, attributing TCR associations to individual alleles was difficult. A further reported finding was that TCR beta sequences accurately predicted the HLA-A and HLA-B alleles for most subjects in the first cohort. In a later analysis, most CMV-associated TCR beta chains were found to appear HLA-restricted, with HLA associations seemingly driven largely by CMV exposure. Because counts were too low, about 18 rarely observed V segments, including chromosome 9 orphons, were excluded from the earlier analysis of 500 to 700 of the donors. In both the original and validation cohorts, the classifier was reported to diagnose cytomegalovirus status with high specificity and sensitivity. A later analysis found that TCR association rates varied across HLA loci, with DRB1 alleles showing the most associated TCRs and HLA-C alleles the fewest. It was suggested by the authors that the approach could potentially be generalized to other disease states and immunological phenotypes. The cohort was sequenced for TCR beta chains only, and without alpha or paired-chain data the features that could be detected were limited. Correlated functional status among segregating V segments might reflect linkage disequilibrium, but an unknown experimental factor could not be ruled out. In a later analysis, HLA-associated TCR beta chains showed more clonal expansion and lower generation probabilities than non-associated chains that were equally common. Sequencing depth was assumed to be roughly uniform across donors in the presence/absence analyses, though that assumption may not hold. CMV serostatus was the only immune exposure information available for the cohort. The study gave a list of 150 to 200 TCR beta chains associated with cytomegalovirus. Compared with the approximately 700-donor mean, donors in an Asian-associated ancestry cluster had fewer N-insertions in productive TCRs, according to a later genetic analysis. A group of highly shared sequence variants was considered likely to be a technical artifact of the sequencing pipeline. At a false discovery rate of 0.05, a later analysis linked around 15,000 TCR beta sequences to specific HLA alleles. In an earlier analysis of some 550 of the donors, most TCR beta V segments were observed in productive rearrangements about 90% or about 30% of the time, broadly matching IMGT annotations. Some IMGT-functional V segments, including TRBV6-2 and TRBV6-3, could not be distinguished by the 87-base-pair reads and were therefore excluded. A later genetic analysis associated a missense DCLRE1C variant with V-gene and J-gene trimming of TCR beta chains, and an independent cohort replicated the association. While some public TCRs were present in many individuals, most TCR sequences turned up only very rarely across donors. Several of the top co-occurrence clusters appeared to be linked to parvovirus B19, influenza, CMV and Epstein-Barr virus, according to a later analysis. HLA typing was unavailable for some donors at each locus, so association tests used only the typed subset. Three of the identified cytomegalovirus-associated TCR beta chains were confirmed in vitro to be specific for cytomegalovirus antigens.

The library was built by means of the immunoSEQ multiplex PCR assay. A mixture of 60 forward primers for TCR Vbeta segments and 13 reverse primers for TCR Jbeta segments was used in the multiplex PCR. Amplification of the CDR3 region of rearranged TCR beta genes was performed with a multiplex PCR assay on genomic DNA. On the Illumina HiSeq System, the amplified TCR beta libraries were sequenced as 87-base-pair reads. The authors' pipeline ran thus. Across the roughly 670 repertoires, a later analysis counted roughly 77 million unique TCR beta chains, some 11 million of which were shared by at least two donors. Raw reads were error-corrected and collapsed into unique sequences by a nearest-neighbor algorithm in which closely related sequences were merged to remove PCR and sequencing errors. V, D and J gene segments were assigned by aligning CDR3 sequences to IMGT reference sequences. For a sequence to be retained, at least a six-nucleotide match to both a V gene segment and a J gene segment was required. A rearrangement counted as productive if the CDR3 had no stop codons and remained in frame with V and J, and every other rearrangement counted as non-productive. CDR3 was defined according to IMGT convention as the region running from the second conserved V-encoded cysteine to the conserved J-encoded phenylalanine. Sequences without an unambiguous match to a single V gene segment were excluded from the earlier analysis of about 630 of the donors. An earlier analysis of 587 of the donors called V segments functional above 56.7% productive rearrangements and segregating when the between-donor standard deviation exceeded 5%. A statistical classification framework was built for diagnosing cytomegalovirus status from the catalog of TCR beta chain sequences. In a later analysis, V and J genes were assigned by comparing TCR nucleotide sequences against IMGT/GENE-DB human TR gene sequences. The TCRdist pipeline was used in a later analysis to assign CDR3 sequences and most-parsimonious VDJ recombination scenarios. In a later analysis, every TCR beta chain was defined by the combination of its CDR3 amino acid sequence and its V-gene family, and reads without a unique V-gene family were dropped. In a later analysis, 450 to 600 highly shared, low-generation-probability nucleotide sequences were removed to address suspected cross-contamination and a sequencing artifact. For each public chain, a later analysis derived a clonal expansion index from normalized ranks of inferred template counts within each repertoire. A later analysis computed generation probabilities with a VDJ recombination model fitted to out-of-frame rearrangements, and checked the results against IGoR. A later analysis scored TCR-TCR, TCR-HLA and TCR-CMV co-occurrence with hypergeometric tests, applying a repertoire-size bias correction to TCR pairs. In a later analysis, false discovery rates were estimated by permuting HLA or CMV assignments 20 times. In a later analysis, co-occurring TCRs were grouped using DBSCAN, and TCRdist sequence similarity was added for clustering within HLA-allele-positive subsets. For co-occurrence clustering, repertoires with fewer than 30,000 or more than 120,000 public chains were excluded, along with about five repertoires with anomalous nucleotide sharing. TCRdb mirrors the immuneACCESS table, restricted to in-frame sequences. Some clones are absent from its copies; in checked studies, under half trace to an unresolved V gene, and the reason for the others is unknown. That table furnishes V, J and clone size, whereas the DNA furnished D and trimming. The sample data list approximately 81,000 clones, and over 65% of these were observed just once. Together, the top ten hold around 3% of the sample.

The junction shows trimming of 4 bases on V and 5 bases on J, plus 15 bases between the germline ends. The CDR3 starts with the cysteine, ends with the phenylalanine, and has 14 residues. CDR3 DNA is the only sequence kept; it has 42 bases, read in frame from the first base. CDR1 and CDR2 are read off the germline V gene as SGDLS and YYNGEE. The cohort comprised approximately 700 healthy bone marrow donors. Cohort members were all nominally healthy when sampled, although unrecorded immune exposures were likely present. The donor was CMV seropositive and was included in the group of approximately 310 seropositive cohort members. A peripheral blood sample was collected from each donor, and TCR beta sequencing was performed on peripheral blood mononuclear cells. Genomic DNA was extracted from the blood cell samples with the Qiagen DNeasy Blood Extraction Kit.

Sequencing used PBMCs. The chain employs TRBV9 and TRBJ2-5; TRBD1 is a possible D gene, resting on 6 matching bases. This clonotype was sampled from a middle-aged man in good health and CMV-seropositive. The bases read TGTGCCAGCAGCCTCGGACAGCCGGTGGAGACCCAGTACTTC. Its protein product is CASSLGQPVETQYF. Joined to the reference TRBV9 and TRBJ2-5 proteins, this CDR3 gives the full variable domain: DSGVTQTPKHLITATGQRVTLRCSPRSGDLSVYWYQQSLDQGLQFLIQYYNGEERAKGNILERFSAQQFPDLHSELNLSSLELGDSALYFCASSLGQPVETQYFGPGTRLLVL.